This T cell receptor beta chain was observed in a study of control samples from healthy donors and cancer patients. The length of the CDR3 is 14 residues. Deletions cut 2 bases from V and 8 bases from J, with 18 bases between. Germline CDR1 GTSNPN, CDR2 SVGIG (reference sequence). This clone was seen only once. Only in-frame clones appear in the TCRdb table, and some are missing; sequencing was by immunoSEQ multiplex PCR. In the table there are around 100,000 clones, under 95% of which are singletons. The source of this sequence is a woman in her late teens or twenties in good health. V usage is TRBV30 and J usage is TRBJ1-2; maybe TRBD1 (6 bases). Material for sequencing was blood. CDR3 amino acids: CAWSPPGGLRGYTF. CDR3 nucleotide sequence: TGTGCCTGGAGTCCCCCCGGGGGGCTTAGAGGCTACACCTTC.